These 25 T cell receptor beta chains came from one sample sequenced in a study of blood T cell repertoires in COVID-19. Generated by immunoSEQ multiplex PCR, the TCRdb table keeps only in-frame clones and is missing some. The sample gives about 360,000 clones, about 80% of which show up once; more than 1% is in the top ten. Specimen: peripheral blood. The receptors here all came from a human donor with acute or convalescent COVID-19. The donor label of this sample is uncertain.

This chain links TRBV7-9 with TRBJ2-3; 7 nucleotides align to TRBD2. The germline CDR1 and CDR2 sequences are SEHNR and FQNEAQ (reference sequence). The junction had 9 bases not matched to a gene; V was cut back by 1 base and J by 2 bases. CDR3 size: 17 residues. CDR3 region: CASSLGFRGESTDTQYF. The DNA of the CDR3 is TGTGCCAGCAGCTTAGGGTTCCGGGGGGAGTCCACAGATACGCAGTATTTT.

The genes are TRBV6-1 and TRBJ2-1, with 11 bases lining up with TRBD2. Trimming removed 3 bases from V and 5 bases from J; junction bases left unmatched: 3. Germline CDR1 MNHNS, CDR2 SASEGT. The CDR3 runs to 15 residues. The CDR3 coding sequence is TGTGCCAGCAGTGATAGCGGGGGGGCCAACAATGAGCAGTTCTTC. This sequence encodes CASSDSGGANNEQFF.

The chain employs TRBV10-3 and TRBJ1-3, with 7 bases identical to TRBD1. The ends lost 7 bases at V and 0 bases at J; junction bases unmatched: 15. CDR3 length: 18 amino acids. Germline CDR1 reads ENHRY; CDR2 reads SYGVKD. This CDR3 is CAINSGTAQFTSGNTIYF. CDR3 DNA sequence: TGTGCCATCAATTCCGGGACAGCCCAATTTACCTCTGGAAACACCATATATTTT.

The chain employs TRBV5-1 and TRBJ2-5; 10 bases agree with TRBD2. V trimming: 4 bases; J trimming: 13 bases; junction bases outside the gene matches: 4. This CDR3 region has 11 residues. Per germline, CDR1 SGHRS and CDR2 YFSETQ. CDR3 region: CASSQGLAWYF. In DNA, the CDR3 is TGCGCCAGCAGCCAGGGACTAGCGTGGTACTTC.

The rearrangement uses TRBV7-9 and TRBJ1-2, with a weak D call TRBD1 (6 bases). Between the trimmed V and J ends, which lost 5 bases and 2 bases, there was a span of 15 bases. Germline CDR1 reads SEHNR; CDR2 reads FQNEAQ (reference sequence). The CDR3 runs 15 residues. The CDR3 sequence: CASSAPAQGNYGYTF. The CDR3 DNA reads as TGTGCCAGCAGCGCTCCCGCCCAGGGGAACTATGGCTACACCTTC.

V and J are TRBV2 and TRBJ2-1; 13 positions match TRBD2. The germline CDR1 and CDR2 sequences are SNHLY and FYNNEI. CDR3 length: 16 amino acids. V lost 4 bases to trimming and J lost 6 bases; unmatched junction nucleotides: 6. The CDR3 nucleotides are TGTGCCAGCAGTGCTAGGACTAGCGGGAGCGCCAATGAGCAGTTCTTC. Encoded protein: CASSARTSGSANEQFF.

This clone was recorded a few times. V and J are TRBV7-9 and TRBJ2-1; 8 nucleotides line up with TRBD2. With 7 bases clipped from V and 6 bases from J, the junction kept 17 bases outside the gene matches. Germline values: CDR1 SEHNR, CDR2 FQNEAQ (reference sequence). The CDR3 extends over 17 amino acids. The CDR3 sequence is CASTLAPAGDGFNEQFF. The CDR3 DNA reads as TGTGCCAGCACCCTTGCCCCAGCGGGGGATGGATTCAATGAGCAGTTCTTC.

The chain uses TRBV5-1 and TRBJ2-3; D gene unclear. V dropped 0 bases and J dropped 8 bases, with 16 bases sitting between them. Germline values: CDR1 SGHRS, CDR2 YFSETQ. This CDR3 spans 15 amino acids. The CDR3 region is CASSLADDSPLTQYF. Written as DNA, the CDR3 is TGCGCCAGCAGCTTGGCCGATGACTCCCCCCTTACGCAGTATTTT.

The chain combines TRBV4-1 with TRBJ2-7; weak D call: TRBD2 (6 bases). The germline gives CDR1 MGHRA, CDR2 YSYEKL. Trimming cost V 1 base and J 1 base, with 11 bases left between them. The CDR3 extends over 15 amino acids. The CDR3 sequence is CASSQGGTSSYEQYF. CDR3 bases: TGCGCCAGCAGCCAAGGCGGGACCAGTTCCTACGAGCAGTACTTC.

CDR3 sequence reads: CASSTGLAGKGPLSRETQYF. In DNA form, the CDR3 reads TGCGCCAGCAGCACCGGACTAGCGGGCAAAGGCCCACTGTCCCGAGAGACCCAGTACTTC. The gene calls are TRBV5-1 and TRBJ2-5, with TRBD2 matching 11 bases. Germline V gene sequence: CDR1 SGHRS, CDR2 YFSETQ. J was trimmed by 4 bases and V by 4 bases; bases with no gene match: 21. The CDR3 covers 20 residues.

CDR3 sequence: CASSLGGQGAAYGYTF. The CDR3 DNA sequence: TGTGCCAGCAGCTTGGGGGGACAGGGGGCTGCCTATGGCTACACCTTC. The J gene is TRBJ1-2, the V gene TRBV5-4, with TRBD1 identical over 12 bases. V lost 0 bases, J lost 4 bases, and 4 bases stayed unmatched. Germline values: CDR1 SGHNT, CDR2 YYREEE (reference sequence). CDR3 length: 16 residues.

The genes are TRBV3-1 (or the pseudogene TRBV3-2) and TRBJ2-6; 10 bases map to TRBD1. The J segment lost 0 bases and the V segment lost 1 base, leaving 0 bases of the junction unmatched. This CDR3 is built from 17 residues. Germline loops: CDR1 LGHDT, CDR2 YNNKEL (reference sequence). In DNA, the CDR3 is TGTGCCAGCAGCCAAGGGGACAGGGGCTCTGGGGCCAACGTCCTGACTTTC. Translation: CASSQGDRGSGANVLTF.

The CDR3 DNA is TGTGCAAGTCGGGGGAAGGACAGGGTCAATGGCTACACCTTC. Protein: CASRGKDRVNGYTF. The J gene is TRBJ1-2, the V gene TRBV12-2; the table's D call, TRBD1, was not checked against the DNA. TRBV12-2 is noted as a pseudogene. CDR3 size: 14 residues.

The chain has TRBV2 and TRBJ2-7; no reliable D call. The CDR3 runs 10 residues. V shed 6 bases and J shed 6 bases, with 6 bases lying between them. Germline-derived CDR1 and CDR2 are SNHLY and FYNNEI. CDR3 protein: CASSRFEQYF. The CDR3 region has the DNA TGTGCCAGCAGCAGATTCGAGCAGTACTTC.

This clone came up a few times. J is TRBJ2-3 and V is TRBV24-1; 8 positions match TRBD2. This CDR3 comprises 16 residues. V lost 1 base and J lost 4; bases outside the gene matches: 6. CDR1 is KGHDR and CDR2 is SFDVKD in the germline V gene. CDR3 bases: TGTGCCACCAGTGATTTTACGGGGGGGCGGTCAGATACGCAGTATTTT. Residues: CATSDFTGGRSDTQYF.

CDR3: CASSVRGSGNTIYF. DNA for the CDR3: TGTGCCAGCAGCGTAAGAGGTTCTGGAAACACCATATATTTT. The V gene is TRBV7-2, the J gene TRBJ1-3; D is unresolved. V dropped 5 bases and J dropped 1 base, with 9 bases sitting between them. There are 14 residues in the CDR3. Germline V lookup: CDR1 SGHTA, CDR2 FQGNSA.

The CDR3 protein is CASSKLTGGNQPQHF. CDR3 DNA: TGTGCCAGCAGTAAGCTGACAGGCGGCAATCAGCCCCAGCATTTT. This rearrangement joins TRBV6-5 to TRBJ1-5; D possibly corresponds to TRBD1 (6 bases). The CDR3 runs to 15 residues. Trimming took off 5 bases at V and 2 bases at J, with 13 bases between the two ends. The V gene's germline CDR1 is MNHEY and CDR2 SVGAGI.

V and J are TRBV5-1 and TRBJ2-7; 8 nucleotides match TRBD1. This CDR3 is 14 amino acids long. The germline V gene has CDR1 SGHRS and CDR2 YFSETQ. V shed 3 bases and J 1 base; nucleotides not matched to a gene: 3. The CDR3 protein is CASSYDRGSYEQYF. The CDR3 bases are TGCGCCAGCAGCTACGACAGGGGATCCTACGAGCAGTACTTC. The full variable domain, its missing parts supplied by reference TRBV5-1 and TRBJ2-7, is KAGVTQTPRYLIKTRGQQVTLSCSPISGHRSVSWYQQTPGQGLQFLFEYFSETQRNKGNFPGRFSGRQFSNSRSEMNVSTLELGDSALYLCASSYDRGSYEQYFGPGTRLTVT.

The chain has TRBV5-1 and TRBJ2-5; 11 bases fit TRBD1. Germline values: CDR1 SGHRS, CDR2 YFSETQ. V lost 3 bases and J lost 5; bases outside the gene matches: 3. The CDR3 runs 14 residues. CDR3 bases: TGCGCCAGCAGCTGGACAGGGGGCGGTGAGACCCAGTACTTC. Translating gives CASSWTGGGETQYF.

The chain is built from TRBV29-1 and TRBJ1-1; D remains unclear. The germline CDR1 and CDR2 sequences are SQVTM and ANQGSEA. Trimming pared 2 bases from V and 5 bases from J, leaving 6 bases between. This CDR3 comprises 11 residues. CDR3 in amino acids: CSVERVTEAFF. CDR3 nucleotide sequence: TGCAGCGTTGAACGGGTGACTGAAGCTTTCTTT.

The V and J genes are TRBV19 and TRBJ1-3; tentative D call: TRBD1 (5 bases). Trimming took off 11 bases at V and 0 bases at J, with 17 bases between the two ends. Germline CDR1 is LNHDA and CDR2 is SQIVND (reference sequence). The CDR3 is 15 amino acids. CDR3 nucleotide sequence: TGTGCCTCTACCCGACAGCACTCCTCTGGAAACACCATATATTTT. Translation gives CASTRQHSSGNTIYF.

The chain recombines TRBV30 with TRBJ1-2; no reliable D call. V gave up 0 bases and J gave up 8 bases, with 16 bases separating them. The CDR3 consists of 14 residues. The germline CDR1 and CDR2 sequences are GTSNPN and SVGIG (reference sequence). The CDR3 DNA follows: TGTGCCTGGAGTGTCGGGGTGGTGGTGGTCGGCTACACCTTC. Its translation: CAWSVGVVVVGYTF.

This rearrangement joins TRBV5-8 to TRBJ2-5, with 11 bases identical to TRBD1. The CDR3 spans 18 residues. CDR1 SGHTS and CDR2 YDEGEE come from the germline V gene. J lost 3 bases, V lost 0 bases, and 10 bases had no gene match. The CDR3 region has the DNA TGTGCCAGCAGCTTGGCGGGACAGGGGGGCCGAACGAAAGAGACCCAGTACTTC. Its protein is CASSLAGQGGRTKETQYF.

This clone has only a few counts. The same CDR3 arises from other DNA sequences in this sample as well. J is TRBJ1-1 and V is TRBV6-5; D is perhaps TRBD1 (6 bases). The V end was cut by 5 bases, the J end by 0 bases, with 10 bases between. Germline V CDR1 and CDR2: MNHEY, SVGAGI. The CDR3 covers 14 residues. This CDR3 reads CASSQGHLNTEAFF. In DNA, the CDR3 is TGTGCCAGCAGTCAGGGACACCTGAACACTGAAGCTTTCTTT.

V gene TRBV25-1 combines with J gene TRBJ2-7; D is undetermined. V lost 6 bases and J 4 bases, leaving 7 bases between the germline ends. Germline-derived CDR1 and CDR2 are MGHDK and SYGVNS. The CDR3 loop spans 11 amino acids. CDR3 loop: CASSFLYEQYF. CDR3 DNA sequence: TGTGCCAGCAGCTTCCTGTACGAGCAGTACTTC.